Shown below are 6 T cell receptor beta chains from a single sample sequenced in a study of vaccination and CD4 T cells after COVID-19. No antigen is known for these receptors. Treatment of the sample: approximately 9-day PBMC culture with coronavirus spike peptide pools or control peptides (ViraFEST assay). Cultured CD4+ T cells had their DNA profiled by the Oncomine TCR Beta short-read assay. TCRdb reanalysed the PCR reads using MiXCR and keeps one entry per CDR3 protein. The data show over 25,000 distinct CDR3 sequences, with about 60% seen just once and about a sixth held by the top ten. This sample comprised CD4+ T cells from blood, cultured in vitro, obtained after SARS-CoV-2 vaccination. These receptors originate from a human donor who received a COVID-19 vaccine.

The chain is built from TRBV2 and TRBJ1-1; 7 bases are shared with TRBD1. J was trimmed by 1 base and V by 9 bases; bases with no gene match: 8. The germline V gene encodes CDR1 SNHLY and CDR2 FYNNEI. The CDR3 has 14 amino acids. In DNA form, the CDR3 reads TGTGCCAGGCAGGGGGTCGCGGGGAACACTGAAGCTTTCTTT. Protein product: CARQGVAGNTEAFF.

V usage is TRBV5-1 and J usage is TRBJ2-1, with TRBD2 identical over 7 bases. Germline-derived CDR1 and CDR2 are SGHRS and YFSETQ. This CDR3 contains 15 residues. Losses at the gene ends were 3 bases for V and 9 bases for J; bases not matched to a gene: 12. Here the CDR3 reads CASSSRLDGGSEQFF. As DNA, the CDR3 is TGCGCCAGCAGCTCCCGCCTGGACGGGGGGAGTGAGCAGTTCTTC.

This clonotype is a singleton in its sample. V usage is TRBV20-1 and J usage is TRBJ2-5, with D possibly being TRBD2 (5 bases). Germline CDR1 reads DFQATT; CDR2 reads SNEGSKA (reference sequence). This CDR3 is 16 amino acids long. The V gene lost 3 bases and the J gene lost 0 bases, with 17 bases spanning the gap. DNA for the CDR3: TGCAGTGCTAGGGGTCTGACACGGGGATACCAAGAGACCCAGTACTTC. Translated: CSARGLTRGYQETQYF.

This chain links TRBV24-1 with TRBJ1-2; D ambiguous. The CDR3 is made up of 14 amino acids. Germline V CDR1 and CDR2: KGHDR, SFDVKD. Trimming shortened V by 1 base and J by 0 bases, and 5 bases separated the two germline ends. CDR3 bases: TGTGCCACCAGTGATTTCTTTTCTAACTATGGCTACACCTTC. As protein: CATSDFFSNYGYTF.

The chain is built from TRBV2 and TRBJ1-5; the D gene is possibly TRBD1 (5 bases). Germline-derived CDR1 and CDR2 are SNHLY and FYNNEI. This CDR3 spans 15 amino acids. With 5 bases removed from V and 4 bases from J, the gap between germline ends came to 15 bases. CDR3 amino acids: CASSPWTPPNQPQHF. The CDR3 region has the DNA TGTGCCAGCAGTCCCTGGACACCACCTAATCAGCCCCAGCATTTT.

The CDR3 reads CASSVDPDSPLHF. CDR3 in DNA: TGTGCCAGCAGTGTTGATCCCGATTCACCCCTCCACTTT. J is TRBJ1-6 and V is TRBV6-4; no clear D gene. Trimming pared 4 bases from V and 8 bases from J, leaving 9 bases between. The CDR3 has 13 residues. CDR1 and CDR2 (germline): MRHNA, SNTAGT.